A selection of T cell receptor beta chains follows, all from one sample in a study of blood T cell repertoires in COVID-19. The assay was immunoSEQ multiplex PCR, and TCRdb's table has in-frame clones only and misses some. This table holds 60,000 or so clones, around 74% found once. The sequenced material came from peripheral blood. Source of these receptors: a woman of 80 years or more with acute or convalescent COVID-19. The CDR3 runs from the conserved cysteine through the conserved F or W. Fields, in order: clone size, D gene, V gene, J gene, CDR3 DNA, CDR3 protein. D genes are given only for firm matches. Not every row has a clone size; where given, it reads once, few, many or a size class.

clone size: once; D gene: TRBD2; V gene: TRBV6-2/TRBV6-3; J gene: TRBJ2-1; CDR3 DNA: TGTGCCAGCAGTTTGGGACTAGCGCTTTACAATGAGCAGTTCTTC; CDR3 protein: CASSLGLALYNEQFF
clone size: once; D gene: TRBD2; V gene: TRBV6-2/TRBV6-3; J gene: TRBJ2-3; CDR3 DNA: TGTGCCAGCAGTTACCGTGCGGGAGAGGCACCAGATACGCAGTATTTT; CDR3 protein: CASSYRAGEAPDTQYF
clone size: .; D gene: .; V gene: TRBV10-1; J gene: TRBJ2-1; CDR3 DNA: TGCGCCAGCAAGGCGGGCGGGAACAATGAGCAGTTCTTC; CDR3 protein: CASKAGGNNEQFF
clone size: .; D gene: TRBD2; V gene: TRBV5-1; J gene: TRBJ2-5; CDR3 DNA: TGCGCCAGCAGAAATCTAGCGGGAGGGCGGGAGACCCAGTACTTC; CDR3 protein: CASRNLAGGRETQYF
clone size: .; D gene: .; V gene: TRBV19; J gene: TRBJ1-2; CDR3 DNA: TGTGCCAGTAGTATAGATCCCAGTAACTATGGCTACACCTTC; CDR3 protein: CASSIDPSNYGYTF
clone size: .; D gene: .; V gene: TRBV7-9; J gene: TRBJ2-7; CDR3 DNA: TGTGCCAGCAGCTTATACTCCTCCCCCAGGGTCCCCCGCAATTACGAGCAGTACTTC; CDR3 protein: CASSLYSSPRVPRNYEQYF
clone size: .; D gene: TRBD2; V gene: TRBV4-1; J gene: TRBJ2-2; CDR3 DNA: TGCGCCAGCAGCCTTGAACCGGGACTAGCGGAGAACACCGGGGAGCTGTTTTTT; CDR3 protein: CASSLEPGLAENTGELFF
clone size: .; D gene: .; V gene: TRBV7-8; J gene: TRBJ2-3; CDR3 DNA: TGTGCCAGCAGCCCCGTCAGGGGTACGCAGTATTTT; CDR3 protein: CASSPVRGTQYF
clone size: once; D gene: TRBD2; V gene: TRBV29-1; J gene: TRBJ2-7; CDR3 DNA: TGCAGCGTTGCTGGAGCTAGCGGGACCTCTTCCTACGAGCAGTACTTC; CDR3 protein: CSVAGASGTSSYEQYF
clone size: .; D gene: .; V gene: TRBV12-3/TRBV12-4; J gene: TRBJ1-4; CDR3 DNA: TGTGCCAGCAGCCCCGGTGGTGAAAAACTGTTTTTT; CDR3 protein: CASSPGGEKLFF
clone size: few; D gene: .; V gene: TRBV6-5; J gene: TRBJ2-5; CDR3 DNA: TGTGCCAGCAGTTACTCTAGGACACAAGAGACCCAGTACTTC; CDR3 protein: CASSYSRTQETQYF
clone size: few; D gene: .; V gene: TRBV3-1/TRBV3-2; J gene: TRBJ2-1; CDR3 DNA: TGTGCCAGCAGCCTCCAGACAGGTCACGATGAGCAGTTCTTC; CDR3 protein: CASSLQTGHDEQFF